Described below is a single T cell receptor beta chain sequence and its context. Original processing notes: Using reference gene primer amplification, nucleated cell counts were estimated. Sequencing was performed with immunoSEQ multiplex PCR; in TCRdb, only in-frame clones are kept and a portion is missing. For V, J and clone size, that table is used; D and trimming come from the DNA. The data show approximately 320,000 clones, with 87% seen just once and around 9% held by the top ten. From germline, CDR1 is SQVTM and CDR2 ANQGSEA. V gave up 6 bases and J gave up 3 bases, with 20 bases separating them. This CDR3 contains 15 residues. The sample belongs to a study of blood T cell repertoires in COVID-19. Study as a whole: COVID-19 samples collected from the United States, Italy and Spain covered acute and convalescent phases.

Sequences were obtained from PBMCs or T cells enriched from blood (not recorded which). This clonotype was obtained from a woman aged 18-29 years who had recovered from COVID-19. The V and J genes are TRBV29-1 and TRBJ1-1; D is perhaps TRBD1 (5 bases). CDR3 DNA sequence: TGCAGCGTGAGCGGGGACCCCAGTTTTGACACTGAAGCTTTCTTT. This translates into CSVSGDPSFDTEAFF.